The 7 T cell receptor beta chains given below trace back to one sample, sequenced in a study of T cell repertoires in cytomegalovirus infection. TCRdb used MiXCR to reprocess the reads, holding one entry per CDR3 protein. The table shows 200,000 to 300,000 distinct CDR3 sequences, with about an eighth occurring only once. Material for sequencing was PBMCs. These receptors all come from a human donor in good health (CMV status not recorded). Some clones in this sample may be carry-over from other donors' samples.

Only a few counts were recorded for this clonotype. V and J are TRBV7-6 and TRBJ2-6, with TRBD2 identical over 10 bases. With V trimmed by 4 bases and J by 6 bases, 9 bases remained unmatched. CDR1 is SGHVS, CDR2 FNYEAQ, per germline. There are 17 residues in the CDR3. CDR3 sequence: CASSSGTSELVANVLTF. CDR3 in DNA: TGTGCCAGCAGCTCCGGGACTAGCGAGCTGGTGGCCAACGTCCTGACTTTC.

This clonotype came up many times. The chain joins TRBV7-8 to TRBJ2-5; 8 bases match TRBD2. The CDR3 runs to 21 residues. Trimming at V came to 0 bases and at J to 1 base, leaving 19 bases not matched to a gene. Germline V CDR1 and CDR2: SGHVS, FQNEAQ. The CDR3 loop is CASSLASTPTRVTSVQETQYF. The CDR3 DNA reads as TGTGCCAGCAGCTTAGCCAGCACGCCCACCCGAGTGACTAGCGTCCAAGAGACCCAGTACTTC. The variable domain in full, completed from reference TRBV7-8 and TRBJ2-5, reads GAGVSQSPRYKVAKRGQDVALRCDPISGHVSLFWYQQALGQGPEFLTYFQNEAQLDKSGLPSDRFFAERPEGSVSTLKIQRTQQEDSAVYLCASSLASTPTRVTSVQETQYFGPGTRLLVL.

In its sample, this clonotype was seen many times. The J gene is TRBJ1-1, the V gene TRBV4-1; 9 bases align to TRBD1. Unmatched junction bases numbered 7, after V lost 3 bases and J lost 5 bases. The V gene's germline CDR1 is MGHRA and CDR2 YSYEKL. The CDR3 contains 15 residues. The CDR3 coding sequence is TGCGCCAGCAGCCACCTCGACAGGGGGGTTACTGAAGCTTTCTTT. It encodes CASSHLDRGVTEAFF.

Ten or more counts support this clonotype. The CDR3 sequence: CASSRPGTDQETQYF. CDR3 in DNA: TGTGCCAGCAGCCGTCCCGGGACAGACCAAGAGACCCAGTACTTC. The chain couples TRBV5-4 to TRBJ2-5, with 7 bases matching TRBD1. V gave up 4 bases and J gave up 0 bases; unmatched junction bases: 6. The germline V gene encodes CDR1 SGHNT and CDR2 YYREEE (reference sequence). This CDR3 is 15 amino acids long.

This clonotype has only a few counts. The V call is TRBV12-3 or TRBV12-4, the J call TRBJ2-2; D might be TRBD2 (5 bases). The germline V and J ends were trimmed by 3 bases and 6 bases, with 11 bases remaining between them. The CDR3 is 14 residues long. The CDR3, as DNA: TGTGCCAGCAGTTTGGACTCCAGTTCCGGGGAGCTGTTTTTT. Amino acid sequence: CASSLDSSSGELFF.

This clonotype was recorded a few times. One junction end does not reproduce the germline sequence, and a read error may be involved. In nucleotides, the CDR3 is TGTGCCAGCAGGGAAGATCGGACAGGGATTAGTCAGCCCCAGCATTTT. Its translation: CASREDRTGISQPQHF. This chain uses TRBV2 with TRBJ1-5, with TRBD1 matching over 8 bases. Germline CDR1 reads SNHLY; CDR2 reads FYNNEI. The CDR3 is 16 amino acids.

A few counts support this clonotype. The gene calls are TRBV5-8 and TRBJ2-1; D is undetermined. This CDR3 has 14 amino acids. V was clipped by 0 bases and J by 6 bases, with 10 bases between them. Germline V CDR1 and CDR2: SGHTS, YDEGEE. CDR3 DNA: TGTGCCAGCAGCTTGGTCACTTGGGGCAATGAGCAGTTCTTC. Amino acids: CASSLVTWGNEQFF.